A selection of T cell receptor beta chains follows, all from one sample in a study of low-dose radiotherapy and immunotherapy resistance in tumors. TCRdb re-called the reads through MiXCR, storing one row per CDR3 protein. Among more than 85,000 distinct CDR3 sequences listed, 9.4% were seen once. The specimen was PBMCs, collected before treatment. These receptors were collected from a male donor with prostate cancer. The CDR3 runs from the conserved cysteine through the conserved F or W. The order of the fields is clone size, J gene, V gene, D gene, CDR3 DNA, CDR3 protein. D genes are given only for firm matches. Size is stated for part of the rows, as once, few or many counts, or as a class when the clone is expanded.

clone size: many; J gene: TRBJ2-5; V gene: TRBV7-2; D gene: NA; CDR3 DNA: TGTGCCAGCAGCTTAGATAGAATCGCCCAGTACTTC; CDR3 protein: CASSLDRIAQYF
clone size: many; J gene: TRBJ2-7; V gene: TRBV6-2/TRBV6-3; D gene: TRBD2; CDR3 DNA: TGTGCCAGCAGTTCCATCTGGGGGACTAAGTCCGAGCAGTACTTC; CDR3 protein: CASSSIWGTKSEQYF
clone size: many; J gene: TRBJ2-5; V gene: TRBV2; D gene: TRBD2; CDR3 DNA: TGTGCCAGCAGTAGGGACAGCCTTACTAGCGGGGAGACCCAGTACTTC; CDR3 protein: CASSRDSLTSGETQYF
clone size: many; J gene: TRBJ2-5; V gene: TRBV7-2; D gene: TRBD2; CDR3 DNA: TGTGCCAGCAGCTTAGCGCCCAGCGGGAGTGAGACCCAGTACTTC; CDR3 protein: CASSLAPSGSETQYF
clone size: NA; J gene: TRBJ2-7; V gene: TRBV28; D gene: NA; CDR3 DNA: TGTGCCAGCAGAAGGAAACAGGGTTCCTCCTACGAGCAGTACTTC; CDR3 protein: CASRRKQGSSYEQYF
clone size: many; J gene: TRBJ2-5; V gene: TRBV7-7; D gene: NA; CDR3 DNA: TGTGCCAGCAGCGAAAGTTGGGTTGGAACAGAGACCCAGTACTTC; CDR3 protein: CASSESWVGTETQYF
clone size: many; J gene: TRBJ2-5; V gene: TRBV2; D gene: NA; CDR3 DNA: TGTGCCAGCAGTGTTGTAAACCTACCGGGAATAGAGACCCAGTACTTC; CDR3 protein: CASSVVNLPGIETQYF
clone size: many; J gene: TRBJ2-1; V gene: TRBV5-8; D gene: TRBD2; CDR3 DNA: TGTGCCAGCAGCTCCAGACTAGCGGGGACCGGCCCTTACAATGAGCAGTTCTTC; CDR3 protein: CASSSRLAGTGPYNEQFF
clone size: many; J gene: TRBJ1-2; V gene: TRBV5-5; D gene: NA; CDR3 DNA: TGTGCCAGCAGTCCACACCGAGAGGGGGGCCCTTATGGCTACACCTTC; CDR3 protein: CASSPHREGGPYGYTF
clone size: many; J gene: TRBJ1-1; V gene: TRBV25-1; D gene: NA; CDR3 DNA: TGTGCCAGCAGTGAGCGACGGTCCCGAGGGAACACTGAAGCTTTCTTT; CDR3 protein: CASSERRSRGNTEAFF
clone size: many; J gene: TRBJ1-5; V gene: TRBV3-1; D gene: TRBD1; CDR3 DNA: TGTGCCAGCAGCCATGGTGGACAGGGTTATAGCAATCAGCCCCAGCATTTT; CDR3 protein: CASSHGGQGYSNQPQHF
clone size: many; J gene: TRBJ2-1; V gene: TRBV2; D gene: NA; CDR3 DNA: TGTGCCGCCAGCAGGCGGGGTGGGGGTAACAATGAGCAGTTCTTC; CDR3 protein: CAASRRGGGNNEQFF
clone size: many; J gene: TRBJ1-1; V gene: TRBV25-1; D gene: NA; CDR3 DNA: TGTGCCAGCAGTTTGGAAGATGAAGCTTTCTTT; CDR3 protein: CASSLEDEAFF
clone size: NA; J gene: TRBJ2-5; V gene: TRBV20-1; D gene: TRBD2; CDR3 DNA: TGCAGTGCTAGAGTAGGACTAGCGGGAGGCCTACGCCAAGAGACCCAGTACTTC; CDR3 protein: CSARVGLAGGLRQETQYF
clone size: many; J gene: TRBJ1-1; V gene: TRBV6-4; D gene: TRBD1; CDR3 DNA: TGTGCCAGCAGGCGGGGGGCAGGGGGCCCCGTTCGGAATGAAGCTTTCTTT; CDR3 protein: CASRRGAGGPVRNEAFF
clone size: NA; J gene: TRBJ2-2; V gene: TRBV2; D gene: NA; CDR3 DNA: TGTGCCAGCAGTGAAGGCGGAGTATTTGCCGGGGAGCTGTTTTTT; CDR3 protein: CASSEGGVFAGELFF
clone size: many; J gene: TRBJ1-5; V gene: TRBV3-1; D gene: TRBD1; CDR3 DNA: TGTGCCAGCAGCCAAGGAGGACAGGGGGGAGCGCCCCAGCATTTT; CDR3 protein: CASSQGGQGGAPQHF
clone size: many; J gene: TRBJ2-2; V gene: TRBV12-3/TRBV12-4; D gene: NA; CDR3 DNA: TGTGCCAGCAGTTTCCTCGCCTACACCGGGGAGCTGTTTTTT; CDR3 protein: CASSFLAYTGELFF
clone size: many; J gene: TRBJ2-1; V gene: TRBV6-2/TRBV6-3; D gene: NA; CDR3 DNA: TGTGCCAGCACCCCTACCGAGCGAAACTACAATGAGCAGTTCTTC; CDR3 protein: CASTPTERNYNEQFF
clone size: many; J gene: TRBJ2-5; V gene: TRBV4-2; D gene: TRBD1; CDR3 DNA: TGTGCCAGCAGCCAAGATTTTGGGGCTCAGGGGGAAGAGACCCAGTACTTC; CDR3 protein: CASSQDFGAQGEETQYF
clone size: few; J gene: TRBJ1-1; V gene: TRBV20-1; D gene: TRBD1; CDR3 DNA: TGCAGTGCTGATGGACAGGGGAACACTGAAGCTTTCTTT; CDR3 protein: CSADGQGNTEAFF
clone size: many; J gene: TRBJ1-1; V gene: TRBV6-1; D gene: NA; CDR3 DNA: TGTGCCAGCAGTGAAGACAGGGACACTGAAGCTTTCTTT; CDR3 protein: CASSEDRDTEAFF
clone size: many; J gene: TRBJ2-3; V gene: TRBV9; D gene: TRBD2; CDR3 DNA: TGTGCCAGCACCCAAAGCGGGGGTAGCACAGATACGCAGTATTTT; CDR3 protein: CASTQSGGSTDTQYF
clone size: many; J gene: TRBJ2-7; V gene: TRBV5-1; D gene: NA; CDR3 DNA: TGCGCCAGCAGCTTGCGGAGTTTGGACTACGAGCAGTACTTC; CDR3 protein: CASSLRSLDYEQYF
clone size: many; J gene: TRBJ2-1; V gene: TRBV9; D gene: TRBD2; CDR3 DNA: TGTGCCAGCAGCGTAGCAGCGGGGGCCTACAATGAGCAGTTCTTC; CDR3 protein: CASSVAAGAYNEQFF
clone size: few; J gene: TRBJ2-7; V gene: TRBV9; D gene: NA; CDR3 DNA: TGTGCCAGCAGCCTCCAGGCGGACCCCTACGAGCAGTACTTC; CDR3 protein: CASSLQADPYEQYF
clone size: few; J gene: TRBJ2-7; V gene: TRBV12-3/TRBV12-4; D gene: NA; CDR3 DNA: TGTGCCAGCAGCCAATCCCCCGCCTCCTACGAGCAGTACTTC; CDR3 protein: CASSQSPASYEQYF
clone size: many; J gene: TRBJ2-5; V gene: TRBV30; D gene: NA; CDR3 DNA: TGTGCCTGGAGTTCCCAGGGGACGGAGACCCAGTACTTC; CDR3 protein: CAWSSQGTETQYF
clone size: many; J gene: TRBJ2-3; V gene: TRBV7-2; D gene: NA; CDR3 DNA: TGTGCCAGCAGCCCCCAAATTGGCGCAGATACGCAGTATTTT; CDR3 protein: CASSPQIGADTQYF
clone size: many; J gene: TRBJ2-1; V gene: TRBV5-1; D gene: TRBD2; CDR3 DNA: TGCGCCAGCAGCTTGTCACTAGCGGGAGGTGGGGTATACAATGAGCAGTTCTTC; CDR3 protein: CASSLSLAGGGVYNEQFF
clone size: NA; J gene: TRBJ2-1; V gene: TRBV25-1; D gene: NA; CDR3 DNA: TGTGCCAGCAGTGATCCAGGGAGAGGCTACAATGAGCAGTTCTTC; CDR3 protein: CASSDPGRGYNEQFF
clone size: many; J gene: TRBJ2-5; V gene: TRBV20-1; D gene: TRBD1; CDR3 DNA: TGCAGTGCTGGAGACAGGGGACGGGAGACCCAGTACTTC; CDR3 protein: CSAGDRGRETQYF
clone size: many; J gene: TRBJ2-7; V gene: TRBV28; D gene: NA; CDR3 DNA: TGTGCCAGCACCACCGGGACTGGTACCTACGAGCAGTACTTC; CDR3 protein: CASTTGTGTYEQYF
clone size: once; J gene: TRBJ2-1; V gene: TRBV27; D gene: TRBD2; CDR3 DNA: TGTGCCAGCAGTGGGGCGGGAGGGAGGAATGAGCGGTTCTTC; CDR3 protein: CASSGAGGRNERFF
clone size: many; J gene: TRBJ2-1; V gene: TRBV20-1; D gene: NA; CDR3 DNA: TGCAGTGCCAAGTGGGGGAATGAGCAGTTCTTC; CDR3 protein: CSAKWGNEQFF
clone size: NA; J gene: TRBJ1-3; V gene: TRBV18; D gene: NA; CDR3 DNA: TGTGCCAGCTCACCACCGAGTTCCCAAAACTCTGGAAACACCATATATTTT; CDR3 protein: CASSPPSSQNSGNTIYF
clone size: NA; J gene: TRBJ2-3; V gene: TRBV5-6; D gene: NA; CDR3 DNA: TGTGCCAGCAGCCAGCTGGGGCAGGGGAGCACAGATACGCAGTATTTT; CDR3 protein: CASSQLGQGSTDTQYF
clone size: many; J gene: TRBJ2-3; V gene: TRBV30; D gene: NA; CDR3 DNA: TGTGCCTGGGAACTCTCTTCCAGCACAGATACGCAGTATTTT; CDR3 protein: CAWELSSSTDTQYF
clone size: few; J gene: TRBJ2-2; V gene: TRBV12-3/TRBV12-4; D gene: TRBD1; CDR3 DNA: TGTGCCAGCAGCCGACGACAGGGAACGAACACCGGGGAGCTGTTTTTT; CDR3 protein: CASSRRQGTNTGELFF
clone size: many; J gene: TRBJ2-3; V gene: TRBV12-3/TRBV12-4; D gene: TRBD2; CDR3 DNA: TGTGCCAGCAGTTGGAGCGCGGGAGGCCGACCCGATACGCAGTATTTT; CDR3 protein: CASSWSAGGRPDTQYF
clone size: many; J gene: TRBJ2-7; V gene: TRBV4-2; D gene: TRBD2; CDR3 DNA: TGTGCCAGCAGCCAAGAATTAGCGGGAGAGGGTTGGTACGAGCAGTACTTC; CDR3 protein: CASSQELAGEGWYEQYF
clone size: many; J gene: TRBJ2-1; V gene: TRBV5-1; D gene: TRBD2; CDR3 DNA: TGCGCCAGCAGCTTTAGGAGCGGGAGTAGGGATGAGCAGTTCTTC; CDR3 protein: CASSFRSGSRDEQFF
clone size: many; J gene: TRBJ2-5; V gene: TRBV7-2; D gene: NA; CDR3 DNA: TGTGCCAGCAGCTTCGGACAGAGCCTTCTCGAGACCCAGTACTTC; CDR3 protein: CASSFGQSLLETQYF
clone size: NA; J gene: TRBJ2-3; V gene: TRBV4-2; D gene: NA; CDR3 DNA: TGTGCCAGCAGCCAAGACTTACGCACAGATACGCAGTATTTT; CDR3 protein: CASSQDLRTDTQYF
clone size: few; J gene: TRBJ2-3; V gene: TRBV6-5; D gene: NA; CDR3 DNA: TGTGCCAGCAGAATAACCGTGGCAGATACGCAGTATTTT; CDR3 protein: CASRITVADTQYF
clone size: few; J gene: TRBJ1-5; V gene: TRBV27; D gene: NA; CDR3 DNA: TGTGCCAGCAGTTCGGTAGGGGGATTAAGCAATCAGCCCCAGCATTTT; CDR3 protein: CASSSVGGLSNQPQHF
clone size: many; J gene: TRBJ1-5; V gene: TRBV7-8; D gene: NA; CDR3 DNA: TGTGCCAGCAGCCTCGGCAGGACCAGCAATCAGCCCCAGCATTTT; CDR3 protein: CASSLGRTSNQPQHF
clone size: many; J gene: TRBJ1-2; V gene: TRBV24-1; D gene: NA; CDR3 DNA: TGTGCCACCAGTGATTCAGGGGCAGGTGGCTACACCTTC; CDR3 protein: CATSDSGAGGYTF
clone size: many; J gene: TRBJ2-3; V gene: TRBV5-6; D gene: NA; CDR3 DNA: TGTGCCAGCAGCTTGATGACAGGTGTGGATACGCAGTATTTT; CDR3 protein: CASSLMTGVDTQYF
clone size: many; J gene: TRBJ2-3; V gene: TRBV11-2; D gene: NA; CDR3 DNA: TGTGCCAGCAGCTTAGGTTTAGGAGGGAGGCCACGCACAGATACGCAGTATTTT; CDR3 protein: CASSLGLGGRPRTDTQYF
clone size: many; J gene: TRBJ2-5; V gene: TRBV15; D gene: NA; CDR3 DNA: TGTGCCACCAGCACTAATGTTCCTCGGGAGACCCAGTACTTC; CDR3 protein: CATSTNVPRETQYF
clone size: many; J gene: TRBJ1-1; V gene: TRBV19; D gene: NA; CDR3 DNA: TGTGCCAGTAGTAGACTACAGGTGAACACTGAAGCTTTCTTT; CDR3 protein: CASSRLQVNTEAFF